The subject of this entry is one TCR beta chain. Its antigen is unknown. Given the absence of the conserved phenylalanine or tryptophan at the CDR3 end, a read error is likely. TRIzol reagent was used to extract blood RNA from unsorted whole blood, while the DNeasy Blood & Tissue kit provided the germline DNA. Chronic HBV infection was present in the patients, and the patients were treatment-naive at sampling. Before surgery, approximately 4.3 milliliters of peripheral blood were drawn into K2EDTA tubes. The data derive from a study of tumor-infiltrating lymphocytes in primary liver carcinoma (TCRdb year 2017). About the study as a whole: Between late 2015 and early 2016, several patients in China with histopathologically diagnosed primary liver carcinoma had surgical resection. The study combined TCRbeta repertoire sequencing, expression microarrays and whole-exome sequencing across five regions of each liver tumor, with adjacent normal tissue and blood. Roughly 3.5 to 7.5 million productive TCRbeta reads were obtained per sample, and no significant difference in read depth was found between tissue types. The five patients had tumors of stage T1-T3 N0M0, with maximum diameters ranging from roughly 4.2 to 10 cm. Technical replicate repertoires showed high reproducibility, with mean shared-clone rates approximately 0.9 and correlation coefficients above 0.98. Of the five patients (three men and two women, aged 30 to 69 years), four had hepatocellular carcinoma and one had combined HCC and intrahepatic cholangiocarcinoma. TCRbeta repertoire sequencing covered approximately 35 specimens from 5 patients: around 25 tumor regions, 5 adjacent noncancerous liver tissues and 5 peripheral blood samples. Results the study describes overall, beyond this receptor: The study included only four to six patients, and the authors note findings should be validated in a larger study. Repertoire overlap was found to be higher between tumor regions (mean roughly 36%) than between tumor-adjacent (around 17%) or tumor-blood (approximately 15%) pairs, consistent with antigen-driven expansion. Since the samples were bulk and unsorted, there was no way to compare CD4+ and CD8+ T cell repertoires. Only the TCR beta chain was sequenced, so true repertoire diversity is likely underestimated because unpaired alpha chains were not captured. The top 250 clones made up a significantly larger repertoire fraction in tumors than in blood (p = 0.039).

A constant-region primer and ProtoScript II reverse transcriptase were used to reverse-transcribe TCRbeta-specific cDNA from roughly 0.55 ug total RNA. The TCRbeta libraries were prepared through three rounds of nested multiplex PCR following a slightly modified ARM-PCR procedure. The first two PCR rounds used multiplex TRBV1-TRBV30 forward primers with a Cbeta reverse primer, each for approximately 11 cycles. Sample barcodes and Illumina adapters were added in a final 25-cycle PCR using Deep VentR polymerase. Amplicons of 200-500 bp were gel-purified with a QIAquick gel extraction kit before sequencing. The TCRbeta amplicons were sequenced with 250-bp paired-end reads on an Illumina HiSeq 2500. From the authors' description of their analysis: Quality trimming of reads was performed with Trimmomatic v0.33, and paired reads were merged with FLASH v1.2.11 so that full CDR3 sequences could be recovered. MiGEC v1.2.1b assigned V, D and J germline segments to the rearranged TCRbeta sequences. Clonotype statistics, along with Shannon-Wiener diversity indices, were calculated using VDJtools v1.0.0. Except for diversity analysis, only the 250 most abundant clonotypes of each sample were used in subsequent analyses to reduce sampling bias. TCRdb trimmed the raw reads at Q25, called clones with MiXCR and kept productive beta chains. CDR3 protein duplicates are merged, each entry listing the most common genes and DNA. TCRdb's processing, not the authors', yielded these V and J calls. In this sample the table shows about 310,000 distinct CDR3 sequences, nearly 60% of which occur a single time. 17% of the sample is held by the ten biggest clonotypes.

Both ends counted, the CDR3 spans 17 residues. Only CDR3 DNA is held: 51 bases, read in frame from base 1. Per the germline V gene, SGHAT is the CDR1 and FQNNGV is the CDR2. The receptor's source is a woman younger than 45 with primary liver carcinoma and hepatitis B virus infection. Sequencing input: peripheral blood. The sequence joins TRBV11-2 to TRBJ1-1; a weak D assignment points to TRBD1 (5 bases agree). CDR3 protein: CASGLDMLAGRRTEAFL. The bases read TGTGCCAGCGGCTTAGATATGTTGGCAGGGAGGCGCACTGAAGCTTTCCTT.